The rows below give T cell receptor beta chains drawn from one sample of a study of blood T cell repertoires in COVID-19. TCRdb's copy holds only in-frame clones and misses some; the assay was immunoSEQ multiplex PCR. The table records 150,000 to 250,000 clones, around 90% of them present only once. The sequenced sample was PBMCs or T cells enriched from blood (not recorded which). The receptors shown here come from a woman aged 25 to 39 who had recovered from COVID-19. The CDR3 runs from the conserved cysteine through the conserved F or W. The D gene is left open where the match is weak. The listing skips clone size in some rows; elsewhere it reads once, few, many or a size class.

D gene,CDR3 length,clone size,V gene,J gene,CDR3 DNA,CDR3 protein
TRBD2,16,.,TRBV30,TRBJ2-1,TGTGCCTGGAGTGTCCCCGGGACTAGCGGGAGCCATGAGCAGTTCTTC,CAWSVPGTSGSHEQFF
.,15,.,TRBV25-1,TRBJ2-1,TGTGCCAGCAGTGAGAGCGGCGCTCATTACAATGAGCAGTTCTTC,CASSESGAHYNEQFF
.,14,few,TRBV5-1,TRBJ1-1,TGCGCCAGCAGCTTGGGTGAGCGGAACACTGAAGCTTTCTTT,CASSLGERNTEAFF
.,13,once,TRBV6-2/TRBV6-3,TRBJ1-2,TGTGCCAGCAGTTACACAGATAACTATGGCTACACCTTC,CASSYTDNYGYTF
TRBD1,14,.,TRBV7-8,TRBJ2-7,TGTGCCAGCAGCCCGACAGGGCTACCCTACGAGCAGTACTTC,CASSPTGLPYEQYF
.,18,.,TRBV19,TRBJ1-6,TGTGCCAGTAGTATATCTGCGGGTCGGCCGAGTCGAAGTTCACCCCTCCACTTT,CASSISAGRPSRSSPLHF
TRBD2,17,once,TRBV6-2/TRBV6-3,TRBJ2-5,TGTGCCAGCAGTTACTCATTTGCGGGGGGGCCGGGTGAGACCCAGTACTTC,CASSYSFAGGPGETQYF
.,15,.,TRBV5-1,TRBJ1-1,TGCGCCAGCAGCTTGGTTGGGGAGACTTCAGAAGAAGCTTTCTTT,CASSLVGETSEEAFF
.,17,few,TRBV9,TRBJ2-3,TGTGCCAGCAGCCCCAGGGCTGGGAGCGGGAGCACAGATACGCAGTATTTT,CASSPRAGSGSTDTQYF
TRBD2,17,.,TRBV18,TRBJ2-5,TGTGCCAGCTCACCTCCGCGACTAGCGGGAGGGAAGGAGACCCAGTACTTC,CASSPPRLAGGKETQYF
TRBD1,14,.,TRBV6-5,TRBJ1-5,TGTGCCAGCACCGAGGGACAGGGCAATCAGCCCCAGCATTTT,CASTEGQGNQPQHF
.,17,few,TRBV25-1,TRBJ2-6,TGTGCCAGCAGTGCGACCGGGTCCACCTCTGGGGCCAACGTCCTGACTTTC,CASSATGSTSGANVLTF
TRBD2,17,.,TRBV3-1/TRBV3-2,TRBJ2-1,TGTGCCAGCAGCCCCCCTCCAGGTACTAGCGGGAGTTATGAGCAGTTCTTC,CASSPPPGTSGSYEQFF